These 19 T cell receptor beta chains originate from one sample sequenced in a study of beta chain features in type 1 diabetes. The entirety of the isolated RNA underwent reverse transcription, so expressed TCRB transcripts were sequenced. The table came from immunoSEQ multiplex PCR; TCRdb's copy has only in-frame clones and leaves some out. Of over 700,000 clones listed, roughly 15% are singletons. The sample was naive CD4+ T cells from blood. Receptors were obtained from a young woman in good health.

The V and J genes are TRBV5-1 and TRBJ2-1; TRBD2 aligns across 9 bases. This CDR3 is built from 18 residues. Germline loops: CDR1 SGHRS, CDR2 YFSETQ. V was pared by 1 base and J by 6 bases, with 14 bases of the junction left unmatched. DNA for the CDR3: TGCGCCAGCAGCTTGAGGCTTAGCGGGAGTGGGTTGATCAATGAGCAGTTCTTC. Its protein is CASSLRLSGSGLINEQFF.

This chain joins TRBV7-2 and TRBJ2-3; 10 bases line up with TRBD1. J gave up 6 bases and V 2 bases, and 8 bases lay outside the gene matches. This CDR3 spans 16 amino acids. Germline CDR1 is SGHTA and CDR2 is FQGNSA. The CDR3 protein is CASSLTRDRGSDTQYF. The DNA of the CDR3 is TGTGCCAGCAGCTTAACGCGGGACAGGGGTTCGGATACGCAGTATTTT.

This clone was recorded only once. The chain couples TRBV19 to TRBJ1-5; 8 positions match TRBD1. V lost 1 base to trimming and J lost 0 bases; unmatched junction nucleotides: 5. The CDR3 spans 17 residues. Per germline, CDR1 LNHDA and CDR2 SQIVND (reference sequence). CDR3 residues: CASSIGGQGHSNQPQHF. The CDR3 DNA follows: TGTGCCAGTAGTATAGGCGGACAGGGACATAGCAATCAGCCCCAGCATTTT.

This clone was seen a few times. Other nucleotide sequences from this sample produce the same CDR3. The V and J genes are TRBV7-3 and TRBJ2-7, with 8 bases fitting TRBD1. J lost 1 base, V lost 2 bases, and 4 bases had no gene match. Germline assignment: CDR1 SGHTA and CDR2 FQGTGA. This CDR3 is built from 15 residues. As DNA, the CDR3 is TGTGCCAGCAGCTTAGGCGGGACAGGTTCCTACGAGCAGTACTTC. This codes for CASSLGGTGSYEQYF.

In this sample, this clone turned up a few times. The V gene is TRBV6-6, the J gene TRBJ2-5; possibly TRBD2 for D (5 bases). The CDR3 contains 16 residues. Germline CDR1 reads MNHNY; CDR2 reads SVGAGI (reference sequence). V lost 5 bases and J lost 3, with 19 bases in between. This chain's CDR3 is CASSPPGRAGEETQYF. The CDR3 bases are TGTGCCAGCAGTCCCCCCGGCCGGGCCGGGGAAGAGACCCAGTACTTC.

This clone was seen a few times. The chain is built from TRBV21-1 and TRBJ2-7; the D call of TRBD2 is as the table states it, not checked on the DNA. TRBV21-1 is given as a pseudogene. The CDR3 spans 16 residues. The DNA for the CDR3 is TGTGCCAGCAGCAAAGTTAAGCGGGGGCCCACCTACGAGCAGTACTTC. Amino acids: CASSKVKRGPTYEQYF.

This sequence joins TRBV2 and TRBJ2-7; 11 positions agree with TRBD1. The CDR3 contains 13 residues. V was clipped by 6 bases and J by 6 bases; unmatched bases: 4. Germline V CDR1 and CDR2: SNHLY, FYNNEI. CDR3 protein: CASSGQGAGEQYF. DNA for the CDR3: TGTGCCAGCAGCGGACAGGGGGCCGGCGAGCAGTACTTC.

This clone has more than one count but fewer than ten. The chain couples TRBV9 to TRBJ2-5; the D gene is possibly TRBD1 (5 bases). This CDR3 is built from 15 residues. V dropped 0 bases and J dropped 2 bases, with 11 bases sitting between them. The germline CDR1 and CDR2 sequences are SGDLS and YYNGEE. CDR3 loop: CASSVGAGQQETQYF. As DNA, the CDR3 is TGTGCCAGCAGCGTAGGGGCAGGGCAGCAAGAGACCCAGTACTTC.

This clone was seen more than once but under ten times. The V gene is TRBV20-1, the J gene TRBJ2-3; D call uncertain. Trimming took off 3 bases at V and 6 bases at J, with 7 bases between the two ends. This CDR3 spans 11 amino acids. Germline CDR1 reads DFQATT; CDR2 reads SNEGSKA (reference sequence). The CDR3: CSARSRDTQYF. In nucleotides, the CDR3 is TGCAGTGCTAGGTCCCGTGATACGCAGTATTTT.

The CDR3 sequence is CASSLGRRTSGGGYTF. The CDR3 nucleotides are TGTGCCAGCAGCTTAGGCCGCCGGACCTCGGGTGGTGGCTACACCTTC. The chain combines TRBV7-8 with TRBJ1-2; no firm D call. The CDR3 runs to 16 residues. Germline V gives CDR1 SGHVS, CDR2 FQNEAQ. With 1 base removed from V and 7 bases from J, the gap between germline ends came to 19 bases.

This sequence joins TRBV7-6 and TRBJ2-7; 8 positions match TRBD1. V was clipped by 3 bases and J by 4 bases; unmatched bases: 11. The germline V gene has CDR1 SGHVS and CDR2 FNYEAQ. The CDR3 has 16 amino acids. The CDR3 reads CASSFGQGTQGYEQYF. CDR3 coding DNA: TGTGCCAGCAGCTTCGGACAGGGCACTCAGGGGTACGAGCAGTACTTC.

This clone has more than one count but fewer than ten. This chain joins TRBV7-9 and TRBJ2-1, with no clear D. The CDR3 loop spans 19 amino acids. The V end was cut by 5 bases, the J end by 5 bases, with 28 bases between. Looked up from germline, CDR1 is SEHNR and CDR2 is FQNEAQ (reference sequence). CDR3 sequence: CASSPKKVGSVDHHNEQFF. CDR3 coding DNA: TGTGCCAGCAGCCCAAAAAAAGTGGGATCCGTTGATCACCACAATGAGCAGTTCTTC.

This clone was counted a few times. The rearrangement uses TRBV9 and TRBJ1-3; D remains ambiguous. The germline CDR1 and CDR2 sequences are SGDLS and YYNGEE. Trimming removed 3 bases at V and 0 bases at J, with 13 bases between. The CDR3 runs to 16 residues. Written as DNA, the CDR3 is TGTGCCAGCAGCGAAACGACCTACACCTCTGGAAACACCATATATTTT. This codes for CASSETTYTSGNTIYF.

For the CDR3, the DNA is TGTGCCAGCAGCCGGCGTGGGCCCCAGGGCTACACCTTC. Translating gives CASSRRGPQGYTF. V is TRBV5-6 and J is TRBJ1-2; D unresolved. Germline loops: CDR1 SGHDT, CDR2 YYEEEE. CDR3 size: 13 residues. Between the trimmed V and J ends, which lost 4 bases and 8 bases, there was a span of 15 bases.

This rearrangement joins TRBV6-6 to TRBJ2-1, with 8 bases fitting TRBD2. The CDR3 is 15 amino acids. CDR1 MNHNY and CDR2 SVGAGI come from the germline V gene (reference sequence). J gave up 13 bases and V 5 bases, and 16 bases lay outside the gene matches. CDR3 sequence (DNA): TGTGCCAGCAGTGACCCGGGGGGAATGCGGGAGGCACAGTTCTTC. Protein product: CASSDPGGMREAQFF.

This clone has just a few counts. CDR3 nucleotides: TGTGCCAGCAGCTTAGTCGGTAGCGGGCCACAAGAGACCCAGTACTTC. This codes for CASSLVGSGPQETQYF. The chain joins TRBV7-2 to TRBJ2-5; 7 bases line up with TRBD2. CDR1 is SGHTA, CDR2 FQGNSA, per germline. After removal of 1 base from V and 2 bases from J, the junction contained 7 bases not matched to a gene. The CDR3 runs 16 residues.

This sequence joins TRBV28 and TRBJ1-2, with TRBD1 matching over 9 bases. Germline V CDR1 and CDR2: MDHEN, SYDVKM. This CDR3 contains 13 residues. J was trimmed by 5 bases and V by 7 bases; bases with no gene match: 5. The CDR3 region is CASTVGQGYGYTF. CDR3 DNA: TGTGCCAGCACGGTGGGACAGGGTTATGGCTACACCTTC.

This clone was seen a few times. Written as DNA, the CDR3 is TGCGCCAGCAGCCAAGATTTCCAGGGTACAGGGGGACATTTCCGCTATGGCTACACCTTC. Amino acids: CASSQDFQGTGGHFRYGYTF. This sequence joins TRBV4-3 and TRBJ1-2; 8 bases are a match to TRBD1. Trimming at V came to 0 bases and at J to 4 bases, leaving 19 bases not matched to a gene. Per the germline V gene, CDR1 is LGHNA and CDR2 is YSLEER. The CDR3 is 20 amino acids.

This clone was observed a few times. The V and J genes are TRBV15 and TRBJ2-4; D call uncertain. The germline V gene encodes CDR1 LNHNV and CDR2 YYDKDF (reference sequence). This CDR3 is 15 amino acids long. Trimming stripped 1 base from V and 8 bases from J, with 15 bases between. In nucleotides, the CDR3 is TGTGCCACCAGCAGAGTTGTGGTCGGTGGGGACATTCAGTACTTC. Its protein product is CATSRVVVGGDIQYF.